This paragraph covers one TCR beta chain sequence. Its antigen remains unknown. The CDR3 goes on 3 residues after the read ends, and that part is filled in from the germline J gene. TCRdb's copy holds only in-frame clones and misses some; the assay was immunoSEQ multiplex PCR. The sample has approximately 30,000 clones, none seen only once; the top ten hold 4%. This entry is derived from a study of T cell clonality in common variable immunodeficiency. Study results and caveats: Reportedly, TCR beta sequences from common variable immunodeficiency showed fewer deletions and N-nucleotide insertions.

The CDR3 sequence is 15 residues long. Germline CDR1 reads SGHTA; CDR2 reads FQGTGA. Trimming took off 2 bases at V and 2 bases at J, with 7 bases between the two ends. Each donor provided 5 to 8 ml of heparinized whole blood. V usage is TRBV7-3 and J usage is TRBJ2-6, with D maybe TRBD2 (6 bases). The clonotype originates from a human donor with common variable immunodeficiency. The sequenced material came from peripheral blood mononuclear cells. CDR3 DNA (partial): TGTGCCAGCAGCTTATCGGGGGCTGGGGCCAACGTC. As protein: CASSLSGAGANV. The whole CDR3 is CASSLSGAGANVLTF.